This T cell receptor beta chain was retrieved from a study of T cell responses to AZD1222 COVID-19 vaccine. Germline CDR1 MNHEY, CDR2 SVGEGT. CDR3 length equals 14 residues. V lost 2 bases and J 2 bases, leaving 9 bases between the germline ends. Sequencing was performed with immunoSEQ multiplex PCR; in TCRdb, only in-frame clones are kept and a portion is missing. Of under 85,000 clones detected, about nine tenths appear once; the ten largest clones hold over 20%. J is TRBJ2-5 and V is TRBV6-2 or TRBV6-3, with D unclear. This TCR came from an adult in good health. The specimen comprised peripheral blood, sampled on day 0 of AZD1222 vaccination. CDR3 residues: CASSYQMKQETQYF. The CDR3, as DNA: TGTGCCAGCAGTTACCAGATGAAGCAAGAGACCCAGTACTTC.